These 21 T cell receptor beta chains were sequenced from one sample in a study of T cell repertoires in cytomegalovirus infection. These receptors' antigens are unknown. TCRdb fed the reads into MiXCR, producing one record per CDR3 protein. The table shows approximately 910,000 distinct CDR3 sequences, with roughly 31% occurring only once. The sample in question was cultured CD8+ T cells from PBMCs, obtained from culture after CMV antigen stimulation. These TCRs come from a human donor in good health (CMV status not recorded). Some clones in this sample may be carry-over from other donors' samples.

Ten or more counts support this clonotype. The chain uses TRBV7-2 and TRBJ1-1; 7 bases agree with TRBD1. J lost 0 bases, V lost 5 bases, and 12 bases had no gene match. Looked up from germline, CDR1 is SGHTA and CDR2 is FQGNSA. This CDR3 has 17 amino acids. DNA of the CDR3: TGTGCCAGCAGCCTACCCGGGACAGAGTACATGAACACTGAAGCTTTCTTT. Residues: CASSLPGTEYMNTEAFF.

This clonotype was observed many times. V usage is TRBV7-6 and J usage is TRBJ1-1; D is uncertain. V was cut by 0 bases and J by 1 base, with 18 bases left in between. There are 18 residues in the CDR3. CDR1 is SGHVS and CDR2 is FNYEAQ in the germline V gene. Here the CDR3 DNA reads TGTGCCAGCAGCTTAGCGAGGAACACTATCGGTGAGAACACTGAAGCTTTCTTT. This sequence encodes CASSLARNTIGENTEAFF.

This clonotype was counted only a few times. This chain joins TRBV24-1 and TRBJ2-1, with 9 bases fitting TRBD2. The CDR3 length is 16 residues. Per the germline V gene, CDR1 is KGHDR and CDR2 is SFDVKD. V gave up 3 bases and J gave up 0 bases; unmatched junction bases: 2. The CDR3 protein is CATSDSSGSSYNEQFF. The CDR3 coding sequence is TGTGCCACCAGTGATAGTAGCGGGAGCTCCTACAATGAGCAGTTCTTC.

In its sample, this clonotype was seen a few times. The rearrangement links TRBV7-9 to TRBJ2-1, with 7 bases matching TRBD1. The V gene's germline CDR1 is SEHNR and CDR2 FQNEAQ (reference sequence). With 5 bases clipped from V and 8 bases from J, the junction kept 6 bases outside the gene matches. The CDR3 totals 13 residues. The CDR3 region is CASSDDRVDEQFF. The CDR3 nucleotides read TGTGCCAGCAGCGACGACAGGGTGGATGAGCAGTTCTTC.

J is TRBJ2-5 and V is TRBV28, with TRBD2 as a possible D gene (6 bases). This CDR3 has 15 residues. V lost 6 bases, J lost 4 bases, and 18 bases lay in between. The germline V gene encodes CDR1 MDHEN and CDR2 SYDVKM. Here the CDR3 reads CASRGLRSSRETQYF. DNA for the CDR3: TGTGCCAGCAGGGGACTGCGATCTAGCAGAGAGACCCAGTACTTC.

The V call is TRBV7-6, the J call TRBJ2-1, with 14 bases matching TRBD2. V lost 4 bases, J lost 4 bases, and 6 bases stayed unmatched. The germline V gene encodes CDR1 SGHVS and CDR2 FNYEAQ. The CDR3 is 17 amino acids. The CDR3 here is CASSSQGLAGVYNEQFF. CDR3 DNA sequence: TGTGCCAGCAGCTCCCAGGGACTAGCGGGGGTTTACAATGAGCAGTTCTTC.

In its sample, this clonotype was seen many times. The chain carries TRBV7-6 and TRBJ2-1; 8 nucleotides match TRBD2. After removal of 1 base from V and 3 bases from J, the junction contained 5 bases not matched to a gene. CDR3 length equals 16 residues. CDR1 and CDR2 from the germline V gene are SGHVS and FNYEAQ. This CDR3 reads CASSLGGSGVYNEQFF. CDR3 sequence (DNA): TGTGCCAGCAGCTTAGGGGGTAGCGGGGTCTACAATGAGCAGTTCTTC.

This clonotype was found a few times. The chain employs TRBV9 and TRBJ2-2; no reliable D call. Germline CDR1 and CDR2: SGDLS and YYNGEE. This CDR3 region has 16 residues. Trimming removed 2 bases at V and 3 bases at J, with 14 bases between. CDR3 DNA: TGTGCCAGCAGCGTCAATTTACAACTGGACACCGGGGAGCTGTTTTTT. It is translated as CASSVNLQLDTGELFF.

This clonotype has more than one count but fewer than ten. The V and J genes are TRBV27 and TRBJ1-2, with D possibly being TRBD1 (6 bases). The CDR3 is made up of 17 amino acids. Germline V lookup: CDR1 MNHEY, CDR2 SMNVEV (reference sequence). Trimming took off 5 bases at V and 3 bases at J, with 22 bases between the two ends. The CDR3: CASSPYTTGLPDYGYTF. CDR3 DNA sequence: TGTGCCAGCAGTCCTTACACAACAGGGCTCCCCGACTATGGCTACACCTTC.

The chain combines TRBV12-3 or TRBV12-4 with TRBJ1-1; D call uncertain. The germline V and J ends were trimmed by 2 bases and 0 bases, with 13 bases remaining between them. CDR3 length: 16 amino acids. CDR3 sequence (DNA): TGTGCCAGCAGTTTATGGCTTGGGCAGCTGAACACTGAAGCTTTCTTT. Encoded protein: CASSLWLGQLNTEAFF.

The rearrangement uses TRBV4-2 and TRBJ1-3; the D gene is possibly TRBD1 (6 bases). Germline V gene lookup returns CDR1 LGHNA and CDR2 YNFKEQ. V shed 2 bases and J shed 3 bases, with 11 bases lying between them. The CDR3 consists of 15 residues. The CDR3 DNA reads as TGTGCCAGCAGCCAACCAGGGGACATTGGAAACACCATATATTTT. It yields the protein CASSQPGDIGNTIYF.

V is TRBV27 and J is TRBJ2-2, with a weak D call TRBD2 (6 bases). Deletions cut 4 bases from V and 1 base from J, with 10 bases between. CDR1 is MNHEY and CDR2 is SMNVEV in the germline V gene (reference sequence). The CDR3 is made up of 15 amino acids. The CDR3 DNA reads TGTGCCAGCAGTTGGATGGGAGGGAACACCGGGGAGCTGTTTTTT. Protein sequence: CASSWMGGNTGELFF.

The gene calls are TRBV25-1 and TRBJ2-5, with TRBD2 matching 7 bases. This CDR3 has 16 amino acids. CDR1 and CDR2 from the germline V gene are MGHDK and SYGVNS. V lost 0 bases to trimming and J lost 0 bases; unmatched junction nucleotides: 4. Here the CDR3 DNA reads TGTGCCAGCAGTGAATATACTAGCGCATACCAAGAGACCCAGTACTTC. It is translated as CASSEYTSAYQETQYF.

The table lists this clonotype with many counts. The J gene is TRBJ1-2, the V gene TRBV7-9, with unresolved D. Germline V gene lookup returns CDR1 SEHNR and CDR2 FQNEAQ (reference sequence). This CDR3 region has 16 residues. Trimming took 5 bases from V and 5 from J, leaving 21 bases between them. CDR3 nucleotide sequence: TGTGCCAGCAGCCACCCGGGGAGGGTGCAAGAGTATGGCTACACCTTC. Protein: CASSHPGRVQEYGYTF.

As regards this clonotype: One junction end does not reproduce the germline sequence, and a read error may be involved. The CDR3 is CASSHPRQGRVIIQYF. CDR3 nucleotides: TGTGCTAGCAGCCATCCGAGACAGGGGCGGGTTATCATTCAGTACTTC. The chain couples TRBV7-7 to TRBJ2-4; TRBD1 matches at 8 bases. The CDR3 sequence is 16 residues long. The germline V gene has CDR1 SSHAT and CDR2 FNYEAQ (reference sequence).

This clonotype has more than one count but fewer than ten. V usage is TRBV4-3 and J usage is TRBJ1-6; D gene unclear. CDR1 is LGHNA and CDR2 is YSLEER in the germline V gene. The CDR3 is made up of 16 amino acids. With 0 bases removed from V and 6 bases from J, the gap between germline ends came to 12 bases. CDR3 residues: CASSQEREDSNSPLHF. CDR3 nucleotide sequence: TGCGCCAGCAGCCAAGAGCGGGAGGACTCTAATTCACCCCTCCACTTT.

This clonotype was found a few times. This chain links TRBV12-3 or TRBV12-4 with TRBJ2-2, with D possibly being TRBD2 (7 bases). The V end was cut by 5 bases, the J end by 4 bases, with 8 bases between. The CDR3 totals 13 residues. The CDR3 protein is CASSAGATGELFF. CDR3 sequence (DNA): TGTGCCAGCAGTGCGGGGGCCACCGGGGAGCTGTTTTTT.

This clonotype was counted a few times. J is TRBJ2-3 and V is TRBV27; 7 bases are shared with TRBD2. The CDR3 consists of 16 residues. In germline, CDR1 is MNHEY, CDR2 SMNVEV (reference sequence). V was pared by 4 bases and J by 5 bases, with 12 bases of the junction left unmatched. CDR3 protein: CASSSRRGVVRDTQYF. The CDR3 region has the DNA TGTGCCAGCAGTTCGCGCCGGGGGGTGGTAAGAGATACGCAGTATTTT.

This clonotype was picked up many times. The chain carries TRBV7-9 and TRBJ2-1, with 9 bases aligning to TRBD1. The CDR3 has 16 amino acids. With 6 bases clipped from V and 8 bases from J, the junction kept 14 bases outside the gene matches. The V gene's germline CDR1 is SEHNR and CDR2 FQNEAQ (reference sequence). In nucleotides, the CDR3 is TGTGCCAGCAGTTCAGGACGGGACAGGGTTTTCGATGAGCAGTTCTTC. Translation gives CASSSGRDRVFDEQFF.

The chain combines TRBV29-1 with TRBJ2-7; possible D gene TRBD1, 5 bases. Trimming removed 4 bases from V and 4 bases from J, with 17 bases in between. There are 14 residues in the CDR3. Per germline, CDR1 SQVTM and CDR2 ANQGSEA. As DNA, the CDR3 is TGCAGCGTTGGGGGCCAGGCTTTAGGATACGAGCAGTACTTC. Its translation: CSVGGQALGYEQYF.

There are a few counts of this clonotype. This chain connects TRBV11-1 to TRBJ2-1; no definite D call. The CDR3 totals 13 residues. V lost 5 bases to trimming and J lost 4 bases, with 9 bases between them. Germline CDR1 SGHAT, CDR2 FQDESV (reference sequence). CDR3 sequence (DNA): TGTGCCAGCAGCACCGACATGTACAATGAGCAGTTCTTC. It codes for CASSTDMYNEQFF. The whole variable domain, filled in from reference TRBV11-1 and TRBJ2-1, reads EAEVAQSPRYKITEKSQAVAFWCDPISGHATLYWYRQILGQGPELLVQFQDESVVDDSQLPKDRFSAERLKGVDSTLKIQPAELGDSAMYLCASSTDMYNEQFFGPGTRLTVL.